These T cell receptor beta chains were read from a single sample in a study of blood T cell repertoires in COVID-19. Some clones are missing from TCRdb's copy, which holds only in-frame ones; the method was immunoSEQ multiplex PCR. The table shows about 260,000 clones, with about 88% occurring only once. Sequencing was carried out using PBMCs or T cells enriched from blood (not recorded which). The receptor set was obtained from a man aged 25-40 years with acute COVID-19. CDR3s include the opening cysteine and the closing phenylalanine or tryptophan. The D gene is left open where the match is weak. Clone sizes are given selectively: once, few, many, or a class where the clone is expanded.

v_gene	j_gene	d_gene	abundance	CDR3aa	CDR3nt
TRBV19	TRBJ1-2	-	-	CASIPGPHVNYGYTF	TGTGCCAGTATCCCTGGCCCCCATGTTAACTATGGCTACACCTTC
TRBV27	TRBJ2-2	-	-	CASSRVAGSNTGELFF	TGTGCCAGCAGCCGCGTCGCGGGGTCGAACACCGGGGAGCTGTTTTTT
TRBV5-8	TRBJ2-1	-	-	CASSFGSSYNEQFF	TGTGCCAGCAGCTTTGGGAGCTCCTACAATGAGCAGTTCTTC
TRBV28	TRBJ2-5	TRBD2	-	CASSFPPGGDSGRVQETQYF	TGTGCCAGCAGTTTCCCGCCAGGGGGAGATAGCGGGAGGGTGCAAGAGACCCAGTACTTC
TRBV9	TRBJ2-1	TRBD2	-	CASSPPGTSSYEQFF	TGTGCCAGCAGCCCACCCGGGACTAGCTCTTATGAGCAGTTCTTC
TRBV15	TRBJ1-5	-	-	CATQGRAGQPQHF	TGTGCCACCCAGGGAAGGGCAGGCCAGCCCCAGCATTTT
TRBV28	TRBJ2-1	TRBD1	-	CASRLTGGYNEQFF	TGTGCCAGCAGGCTGACAGGGGGTTACAATGAGCAGTTCTTC
TRBV19	TRBJ1-2	-	-	CASSINQIGGYGYTF	TGTGCCAGTAGTATAAACCAAATCGGTGGCTATGGCTACACCTTC
TRBV5-1	TRBJ2-1	-	-	CASSGTAARSYNEQFF	TGCGCCAGCAGCGGCACAGCTGCCCGCTCCTACAATGAGCAGTTCTTC
TRBV30	TRBJ2-1	TRBD2	-	CAWSVTHGRAYEQFF	TGTGCCTGGAGTGTGACTCACGGGAGGGCCTATGAGCAGTTCTTC
TRBV6-4	TRBJ1-3	-	-	CASSDKEARNTIYF	TGTGCCAGCAGTGACAAAGAGGCTAGAAACACCATATATTTT
TRBV19	TRBJ2-1	-	-	CASSIGIRQFF	TGTGCCAGTAGTATAGGAATTAGGCAGTTCTTC
TRBV19	TRBJ1-1	TRBD1	-	CASSMRVTGMNTEAFF	TGTGCCAGTAGTATGAGGGTGACAGGGATGAACACTGAAGCTTTCTTT
TRBV2	TRBJ2-3	TRBD2	-	CASTGRLAGPTDTQYF	TGTGCCAGCACTGGTAGGCTAGCGGGACCCACAGATACGCAGTATTTT
TRBV5-6	TRBJ2-1	-	-	CASSLARGISNEQFF	TGTGCCAGCAGCTTGGCCAGGGGAATTTCCAATGAGCAGTTCTTC
TRBV28	TRBJ2-1	-	-	CASTIPGHGHNEQFF	TGTGCCAGCACGATTCCGGGACATGGTCACAATGAGCAGTTCTTC
TRBV6-5	TRBJ2-3	TRBD2	-	CASTLLGGSTDTQYF	TGTGCCAGCACGCTTCTGGGGGGGAGCACAGATACGCAGTATTTT
TRBV4-1	TRBJ2-5	-	-	CASSQVGAIETQYF	TGCGCCAGCAGCCAAGTCGGAGCGATCGAGACCCAGTACTTC
TRBV19	TRBJ1-2	TRBD1	-	CASTIFSGQGFATNYGYTF	TGTGCCAGCACAATCTTTTCGGGACAGGGATTCGCAACTAACTATGGCTACACCTTC
TRBV27	TRBJ2-3	-	-	CASSLSLLTIAHPSTDTQYF	TGTGCCAGCAGTTTAAGCCTGCTAACGATAGCGCACCCTAGCACAGATACGCAGTATTTT
TRBV6-5	TRBJ1-3	-	-	CASTQGQTGNTIYF	TGTGCCAGCACTCAGGGTCAAACTGGAAACACCATATATTTT
TRBV5-4	TRBJ1-6	-	-	CASSFQGPDSPLHF	TGTGCCAGCAGCTTTCAGGGTCCCGATTCACCCCTCCACTTT
TRBV7-2	TRBJ1-5	-	-	CASSSLVRNQPQHF	TGTGCCAGCAGCTCCCTGGTCAGAAATCAGCCCCAGCATTTT
TRBV3-1/TRBV3-2	TRBJ1-5	TRBD1	-	CASSPTGGENQPQHF	TGTGCCAGCAGCCCCACAGGGGGCGAAAATCAGCCCCAGCATTTT
TRBV29-1	TRBJ1-4	-	once	CSVGETTNEKLFF	TGCAGCGTTGGGGAGACAACTAATGAAAAACTGTTTTTT
TRBV3-1/TRBV3-2	TRBJ1-1	-	-	CASSQGTPNTEAFF	TGTGCCAGCAGCCAAGGGACACCGAACACTGAAGCTTTCTTT
TRBV30	TRBJ2-1	TRBD2	-	CAWMTSGLIEQFF	TGTGCCTGGATGACTAGCGGGTTAATCGAGCAGTTCTTC
TRBV29-1	TRBJ1-1	-	-	CSATGARDTEAFF	TGCAGCGCCACGGGAGCTAGGGACACTGAAGCTTTCTTT
TRBV5-5	TRBJ1-5	-	-	CASSLVGGTGNQPQHF	TGTGCCAGCAGCTTGGTTGGGGGGACGGGCAATCAGCCCCAGCATTTT
TRBV7-9	TRBJ1-2	-	once	CASSPRGYGYTF	TGTGCCAGCAGCCCCCGGGGCTATGGCTACACCTTC
TRBV18	TRBJ2-3	TRBD2	-	CASSLLTSGVGDTQYF	TGTGCCAGCTCATTACTGACTAGCGGGGTAGGAGATACGCAGTATTTT